The 5 T cell receptor beta chains reported below all come from one sample, sequenced in a study of shared clonotypes between healthy human individuals (dated by TCRdb to the early 2020s). Library method: the immunoSEQ multiplex PCR assay. The immuneACCESS repertoire file appears here via TCRdb, limited to in-frame rearrangements. These files lack a portion of the clones; in checked studies, under half of the deficit traces to unresolved V genes, and the cause of the others is not known. This sample gives about half a million clones in total; about four fifths of them show up just once. Over 10% of the sample goes to the ten largest clones. Input material: PBMCs. The receptors were sampled from a middle-aged woman in good health. Some clones in this sample may be carry-over from other donors' samples.

This clone appeared a few times. The V call is TRBV10-2, the J call TRBJ2-1, with D possibly TRBD2 on 5 matching bases. With 9 bases removed from V and 2 bases from J, the gap between germline ends came to 11 bases. CDR1 is WSHSY, CDR2 SAAADI, per germline. The CDR3 consists of 13 residues. The CDR3 reads CASLATAYNEQFF. CDR3 in DNA: TGCGCCAGTTTAGCGACGGCCTACAATGAGCAGTTCTTC.

The J gene is TRBJ2-3, the V gene TRBV5-6; a possible D gene is TRBD1 (8 bases). Between the trimmed V and J ends, which lost 4 bases and 1 base, there was a span of 16 bases. The CDR3 loop spans 16 amino acids. Germline CDR1 is SGHDT and CDR2 is YYEEEE. Written as DNA, the CDR3 is TGTGCCAGCAGCATAGGACAGGGAGGGGGCACAGATACGCAGTATTTT. This sequence encodes CASSIGQGGGTDTQYF.

This chain connects TRBV7-8 to TRBJ1-5; D is unclear. V dropped 5 bases and J dropped 4 bases, with 12 bases sitting between them. The CDR3 covers 14 residues. CDR1 is SGHVS, CDR2 FQNEAQ, per germline. This chain's CDR3 is CASSAMSGNQPQHF. CDR3 in DNA: TGTGCCAGCAGCGCCATGTCCGGGAATCAGCCCCAGCATTTT.

V gene TRBV6-1 combines with J gene TRBJ1-2; D might be TRBD1 (5 bases). Germline CDR1 reads MNHNS; CDR2 reads SASEGT. This CDR3 has 13 residues. Trimming cost V 0 bases and J 9 bases, with 11 bases left between them. The CDR3 sequence: CASSEARRDRYTF. The CDR3 DNA is TGTGCCAGCAGTGAAGCTCGCAGGGATCGCTACACCTTC.

The chain links TRBV27 to TRBJ2-5; TRBD2 matches 8 bases. CDR1 MNHEY and CDR2 SMNVEV come from the germline V gene (reference sequence). The length of the CDR3 is 15 residues. V gave up 5 bases and J gave up 0 bases; unmatched junction bases: 5. CDR3 DNA sequence: TGTGCCAGCAGTCCCCTTAGCGGGAACCAAGAGACCCAGTACTTC. Translated: CASSPLSGNQETQYF.